This T cell receptor beta chain was captured in a study of shared clonotypes between healthy human individuals. Overall study results and limits: Generation probabilities were higher for clonotypes shared across all four sorted-subset donors than for unshared ones. Limited genetic and exposure-history diversity came from having few donors.

Memory CD4+ cells were the fraction left after CD45RA+ naive selection. With respect to this clone: The antigen is not known. Additional DNA sequences in this sample encode the identical CDR3.

The deep-level immunoSEQ assay was used. TCRdb keeps only in-frame clones here, not all; method: immunoSEQ multiplex PCR. The repertoire holds roughly 2.4 million clones, with about 94% as singletons. Trimming stripped 6 bases from V and 2 bases from J, with 7 bases between. CDR3 length equals 13 residues. Germline CDR1 and CDR2: SGHNT and YENEEA. The TCR sequence derives from a man aged 18 to 29 in good health. The chain has TRBV11-3 and TRBJ2-2; no clear D. Sequencing used naive CD4+ T cells sorted from blood. Subset in this sample: CD45RA+ positively selected. CDR3 amino acids: CASSPTNTGELFF. CDR3 nucleotide sequence: TGTGCCAGCAGTCCTACCAACACCGGGGAGCTGTTTTTT.